What follows are 32 T cell receptor beta chains derived from one specimen sequenced in a study of T cell responses to AZD1222 COVID-19 vaccine. TCRdb keeps only in-frame clones here, not all; method: immunoSEQ multiplex PCR. The sample contains more than 100,000 clones, roughly 91% of which appear only once. Here the sequenced sample was peripheral blood, taken 28 days after the second AZD1222 dose. The receptors were gathered from an adult who received the AZD1222 COVID-19 vaccine.

V and J are TRBV9 and TRBJ2-1; unclear D gene. Germline V CDR1 and CDR2: SGDLS, YYNGEE. V lost 4 bases to trimming and J lost 5 bases, with 13 bases between them. The CDR3 is made up of 14 amino acids. The DNA for the CDR3 is TGTGCCAGCAGCCCCGGGCGGTCAGACAATGAGCAGTTCTTC. Amino acid sequence: CASSPGRSDNEQFF.

This chain joins TRBV30 and TRBJ2-6; no clear D gene. The CDR3 contains 14 residues. The V gene's germline CDR1 is GTSNPN and CDR2 SVGIG (reference sequence). Deletions cut 0 bases from V and 1 base from J, with 4 bases between. The CDR3 region is CAWSVGSGANVLTF. The CDR3 nucleotides read TGTGCCTGGAGTGTGGGGTCTGGGGCCAACGTCCTGACTTTC.

V gene TRBV14 combines with J gene TRBJ1-5; possible D gene TRBD1, 5 bases. In germline, CDR1 is SGHDN, CDR2 FVKESK. The CDR3 totals 20 residues. Trimming removed 0 bases at V and 2 bases at J, with 23 bases between. In DNA form, the CDR3 reads TGTGCCAGCAGCCAAGACGGCAGGCCAAGGGGACTATCGGGCAATCAGCCCCAGCATTTT. Translation gives CASSQDGRPRGLSGNQPQHF.

The chain employs TRBV15 and TRBJ1-4; no firm D call. The V gene's germline CDR1 is LNHNV and CDR2 YYDKDF (reference sequence). Deletions cut 2 bases from V and 8 bases from J, with 9 bases between. The CDR3 is 13 amino acids. CDR3 DNA: TGTGCCACCAGCAGATACTTCTCAGAAAAACTGTTTTTT. Amino acids: CATSRYFSEKLFF.

This clone was seen many times. The J gene is TRBJ2-1, the V gene TRBV9, with 8 positions matching TRBD2. The junction had 11 bases not matched to a gene; V was cut back by 0 bases and J by 9 bases. Germline V gene data show CDR1 as SGDLS and CDR2 as YYNGEE. The CDR3 is made up of 16 amino acids. The chain's CDR3 is CASSVVPRGGLGEQFF. In DNA, the CDR3 is TGTGCCAGCAGCGTAGTCCCCCGGGGGGGCCTGGGTGAGCAGTTCTTC.

This chain uses TRBV19 with TRBJ1-4, with 9 positions matching TRBD1. The V segment lost 3 bases and the J segment 8 bases; nucleotides outside the gene matches: 13. The CDR3 is 17 amino acids. Germline-derived CDR1 and CDR2 are LNHDA and SQIVND (reference sequence). CDR3 DNA: TGTGCCAGTAGTATGTTTACAGGGGGCTCCCCGAGGGAAAAACTGTTTTTT. Translated: CASSMFTGGSPREKLFF.

A word on this clone: The junction differs from germline at one of its ends, possibly a read error. The chain is built from TRBV7-7 and TRBJ2-5; 9 positions match TRBD1. This CDR3 spans 14 amino acids. In germline, CDR1 is SSHAT, CDR2 FNYEAQ (reference sequence). The CDR3 DNA reads TGTGCTAGCAGCCAAGGGACAGGGAAATTCGCCCAGTACTTC. This encodes CASSQGTGKFAQYF.

J is TRBJ1-1 and V is TRBV5-1; TRBD1 matches 9 bases. J was trimmed by 5 bases and V by 4 bases; bases with no gene match: 18. The CDR3 contains 18 residues. The germline gives CDR1 SGHRS, CDR2 YFSETQ. CDR3 DNA sequence: TGCGCCAGCAGCCCCGTGCCGGGACAGGGAAATCTTAGGACTGAAGCTTTCTTT. Residues: CASSPVPGQGNLRTEAFF. Drawing the rest from reference TRBV5-1 and TRBJ1-1, the complete variable domain is KAGVTQTPRYLIKTRGQQVTLSCSPISGHRSVSWYQQTPGQGLQFLFEYFSETQRNKGNFPGRFSGRQFSNSRSEMNVSTLELGDSALYLCASSPVPGQGNLRTEAFFGQGTRLTVV.

V usage is TRBV11-2 and J usage is TRBJ1-2; TRBD1 matches at 12 bases. The CDR3 has 14 amino acids. Germline V gives CDR1 SGHAT, CDR2 FQNNGV. The V and J ends lost 5 bases and 8 bases, in that order; junction bases with no gene match: 6. This CDR3 reads CASSPGQGAEGYTF. CDR3 DNA sequence: TGTGCCAGCAGCCCGGGACAGGGGGCCGAGGGCTACACCTTC.

This chain connects TRBV24-1 to TRBJ1-2; D is perhaps TRBD1 (5 bases). Trimming stripped 8 bases from V and 5 bases from J, with 20 bases between. Germline loops: CDR1 KGHDR, CDR2 SFDVKD. CDR3 length: 15 amino acids. CDR3 in amino acids: CATTAGRQTFYGYTF. The CDR3 DNA reads TGTGCCACCACCGCCGGTAGACAGACTTTTTATGGCTACACCTTC.

V and J are TRBV6-5 and TRBJ2-7; possible D gene TRBD1, 6 bases. CDR3 size: 14 residues. CDR1 MNHEY and CDR2 SVGAGI come from the germline V gene. The V end was cut by 6 bases, the J end by 6 bases, with 18 bases between. CDR3 in DNA: TGTGCCAGCAGGCCCACAGGGAGAGCAGGCGAGCAGTACTTC. Its translation: CASRPTGRAGEQYF.

The V gene is TRBV6-5, the J gene TRBJ2-7; D perhaps matches TRBD1 (6 bases). This CDR3 is built from 16 residues. The germline V and J ends were trimmed by 2 bases and 3 bases, with 17 bases remaining between them. Per the germline V gene, CDR1 is MNHEY and CDR2 is SVGAGI. CDR3 protein: CASSYALNRVSYEQYF. CDR3 nucleotide sequence: TGTGCCAGCAGTTACGCGCTAAACAGGGTTAGCTACGAGCAGTACTTC.

The genes are TRBV6-5 and TRBJ1-2; 9 positions match TRBD1. Germline V gene data show CDR1 as MNHEY and CDR2 as SVGAGI. The ends lost 8 bases at V and 4 bases at J; junction bases unmatched: 11. The CDR3 runs to 15 residues. The CDR3 region has the DNA TGTGCCAGCGCGGCTCGGACAGGGGAGGTCTATGGCTACACCTTC. Translating gives CASAARTGEVYGYTF.

The chain links TRBV9 to TRBJ1-3, with 11 nucleotides matching TRBD1. J gave up 2 bases and V 3 bases, and 10 bases lay outside the gene matches. Germline loops: CDR1 SGDLS, CDR2 YYNGEE. The CDR3 extends over 18 amino acids. Here the CDR3 DNA reads TGTGCCAGCAGCGAAACTCCCCGGACAGGGGGCCCTGGAAACACCATATATTTT. Translated, it gives CASSETPRTGGPGNTIYF.

This chain uses TRBV5-4 with TRBJ2-3; 7 bases line up with TRBD1. There are 14 residues in the CDR3. V shed 3 bases, J shed 0 bases, and the junction held 1 base outside the gene matches. Per germline, CDR1 SGHNT and CDR2 YYREEE (reference sequence). The CDR3 DNA follows: TGTGCCAGCAGCTGGGACAGTAGCACAGATACGCAGTATTTT. It is translated as CASSWDSSTDTQYF.

V gene TRBV19 combines with J gene TRBJ2-5, with D tentatively TRBD2 (6 bases). Trimming stripped 2 bases from V and 1 base from J, with 14 bases between. The CDR3 runs to 16 residues. The germline V gene encodes CDR1 LNHDA and CDR2 SQIVND (reference sequence). CDR3 nucleotide sequence: TGTGCCAGTAGTATAATAGCCGGGACTTTCCAAGAGACCCAGTACTTC. Residues: CASSIIAGTFQETQYF. The full variable domain, in which reference TRBV19 and TRBJ2-5 provide the parts outside the CDR3, is DGGITQSPKYLFRKEGQNVTLSCEQNLNHDAMYWYRQDPGQGLRLIYYSQIVNDFQKGDIAEGYSVSREKKESFPLTVTSAQKNPTAFYLCASSIIAGTFQETQYFGPGTRLLVL.

The rearrangement links TRBV5-1 to TRBJ1-2; unclear D gene. Germline loops: CDR1 SGHRS, CDR2 YFSETQ. CDR3 length: 13 residues. V gave up 1 base and J gave up 4 bases, with 8 bases separating them. CDR3 sequence (DNA): TGCGCCAGCAGCTTGTCGGACGGCTATGGCTACACCTTC. As protein: CASSLSDGYGYTF.

This rearrangement joins TRBV19 to TRBJ1-4; 8 nucleotides match TRBD1. This CDR3 is 13 amino acids long. J lost 8 bases, V lost 8 bases, and 7 bases had no gene match. CDR1 LNHDA and CDR2 SQIVND come from the germline V gene (reference sequence). Written as DNA, the CDR3 is TGTGCCAGTTCGGACAGGGCCGGGGAAAAACTGTTTTTT. This codes for CASSDRAGEKLFF.

V and J are TRBV7-8 and TRBJ1-5; no reliable D call. This CDR3 contains 14 residues. Trimming removed 2 bases at V and 3 bases at J, with 8 bases between. CDR1 and CDR2 (germline): SGHVS, FQNEAQ. CDR3 nucleotide sequence: TGTGCCAGCAGCTTACGACACCTCAATCAGCCCCAGCATTTT. Translated, it gives CASSLRHLNQPQHF. Variable domain in full (rest from reference TRBV7-8 and TRBJ1-5): GAGVSQSPRYKVAKRGQDVALRCDPISGHVSLFWYQQALGQGPEFLTYFQNEAQLDKSGLPSDRFFAERPEGSVSTLKIQRTQQEDSAVYLCASSLRHLNQPQHFGDGTRLSIL.

The chain links TRBV9 to TRBJ2-1; TRBD2 matches 11 bases. V trimming: 7 bases; J trimming: 1 base; junction bases outside the gene matches: 7. The CDR3 extends over 16 amino acids. The germline gives CDR1 SGDLS, CDR2 YYNGEE. CDR3 protein: CASCPSGGLSYNEQFF. The CDR3 region has the DNA TGTGCCAGCTGTCCTAGCGGGGGGCTTTCCTACAATGAGCAGTTCTTC. The full variable domain, rest sourced from reference TRBV9 and TRBJ2-1, is DSGVTQTPKHLITATGQRVTLRCSPRSGDLSVYWYQQSLDQGLQFLIQYYNGEERAKGNILERFSAQQFPDLHSELNLSSLELGDSALYFCASCPSGGLSYNEQFFGPGTRLTVL.

The chain has TRBV7-9 and TRBJ1-5; TRBD1 is a possible D gene (6 bases). Germline CDR1 reads SEHNR; CDR2 reads FQNEAQ (reference sequence). Trimming removed 1 base at V and 3 bases at J, with 13 bases between. CDR3 length: 16 amino acids. This chain's CDR3 is CASSLGVRTDNQPQHF. CDR3 nucleotide sequence: TGTGCCAGCAGCTTAGGGGTAAGGACAGACAATCAGCCCCAGCATTTT. The full variable domain, its missing parts supplied by reference TRBV7-9 and TRBJ1-5, is DTGVSQNPRHKITKRGQNVTFRCDPISEHNRLYWYRQTLGQGPEFLTYFQNEAQLEKSRLLSDRFSAERPKGSFSTLEIQRTEQGDSAMYLCASSLGVRTDNQPQHFGDGTRLSIL.

The chain recombines TRBV6-2 or TRBV6-3 with TRBJ1-6; 7 bases are a match to TRBD1. J gave up 7 bases and V 2 bases, and 11 bases lay outside the gene matches. CDR1 MNHEY and CDR2 SVGEGT come from the germline V gene. The CDR3 sequence is 17 residues long. The CDR3 loop is CASSYHRDSGLNSPLHF. Written as DNA, the CDR3 is TGTGCCAGCAGTTACCACCGGGACAGTGGACTAAATTCACCCCTCCACTTT.

This chain uses TRBV7-2 with TRBJ2-5, with D perhaps being TRBD1 or TRBD2 (5 bases each). V lost 6 bases to trimming and J lost 2 bases, with 13 bases between them. Germline CDR1 and CDR2: SGHTA and FQGNSA. The CDR3 has 14 residues. Here the CDR3 reads CASRRSGRQETQYF. CDR3 bases: TGTGCCAGCAGACGTTCGGGACGGCAAGAGACCCAGTACTTC. Supplemented by reference TRBV7-2 and TRBJ2-5, the full variable domain reads GAGVSQSPSNKVTEKGKDVELRCDPISGHTALYWYRQSLGQGLEFLIYFQGNSAPDKSGLPSDRFSAERTGGSVSTLTIQRTQQEDSAVYLCASRRSGRQETQYFGPGTRLLVL.

CDR3 DNA sequence: TGTGCCAGCTCACCAATGCAGGGGGTCCACGAGCAGTACTTC. It yields the protein CASSPMQGVHEQYF. This chain joins TRBV18 and TRBJ2-7, with 7 bases aligning to TRBD1. The V and J ends lost 2 bases and 5 bases, in that order; junction bases with no gene match: 6. This CDR3 has 14 amino acids. Germline V gene sequence: CDR1 KGHSH, CDR2 LQKENI.

This clone was seen once. V and J are TRBV9 and TRBJ2-1; TRBD1 matches at 8 bases. The CDR3 sequence is 16 residues long. V shed 4 bases and J 3 bases; nucleotides not matched to a gene: 9. Germline V gene lookup returns CDR1 SGDLS and CDR2 YYNGEE. The DNA of the CDR3 is TGTGCCAGCAGCCCCCGGACAGGGCCCGTCTACAATGAGCAGTTCTTC. Translation: CASSPRTGPVYNEQFF.

This rearrangement joins TRBV19 to TRBJ2-7; 8 bases are shared with TRBD2. The CDR3 length is 14 residues. V trimming: 4 bases; J trimming: 2 bases; junction bases outside the gene matches: 4. Looked up from germline, CDR1 is LNHDA and CDR2 is SQIVND (reference sequence). The CDR3 sequence is CASSRTSYTYEQYF. The CDR3 DNA follows: TGTGCCAGTAGTAGGACTAGCTATACCTACGAGCAGTACTTC. The complete variable domain, with remaining parts taken from reference TRBV19 and TRBJ2-7, reads DGGITQSPKYLFRKEGQNVTLSCEQNLNHDAMYWYRQDPGQGLRLIYYSQIVNDFQKGDIAEGYSVSREKKESFPLTVTSAQKNPTAFYLCASSRTSYTYEQYFGPGTRLTVT.

The chain links TRBV29-1 to TRBJ1-3; maybe TRBD1 (5 bases). Between the trimmed V and J ends, which lost 8 bases and 5 bases, there was a span of 13 bases. This CDR3 is built from 12 residues. Germline values: CDR1 SQVTM, CDR2 ANQGSEA. CDR3 residues: CSSRDGRNTIYF. The CDR3 bases are TGCAGCTCGAGGGACGGTCGAAACACCATATATTTT.

V is TRBV7-8 and J is TRBJ2-7; TRBD2 matches 8 bases. With 5 bases clipped from V and 3 bases from J, the junction kept 9 bases outside the gene matches. The germline gives CDR1 SGHVS, CDR2 FQNEAQ. The CDR3 covers 15 residues. The CDR3 DNA sequence: TGTGCCAGCAGCGGAACCGGGACTAGTCACTACGAGCAGTACTTC. Residues: CASSGTGTSHYEQYF.

The CDR3 spells CASSALRDTQYF. The CDR3 DNA follows: TGTGCCAGCAGCGCCCTGCGAGATACGCAGTATTTT. The chain employs TRBV9 and TRBJ2-3; D is ambiguous. The CDR3 consists of 12 residues. CDR1 is SGDLS and CDR2 is YYNGEE in the germline V gene. The V end was cut by 3 bases, the J end by 5 bases, with 7 bases between.

The chain employs TRBV18 and TRBJ1-2, with 8 bases fitting TRBD1. Per the germline V gene, CDR1 is KGHSH and CDR2 is LQKENI. Trimming removed 5 bases from V and 6 bases from J; junction bases left unmatched: 8. The CDR3 contains 14 residues. Here the CDR3 reads CASSTRQGKDGYTF. The CDR3 DNA reads TGTGCCAGCTCAACTCGACAGGGGAAAGATGGCTACACCTTC. The whole variable domain, filled in from reference TRBV18 and TRBJ1-2, reads NAGVMQNPRHLVRRRGQEARLRCSPMKGHSHVYWYRQLPEEGLKFMVYLQKENIIDESGMPKERFSAEFPKEGPSILRIQQVVRGDSAAYFCASSTRQGKDGYTFGSGTRLTVV.

The rearrangement links TRBV14 to TRBJ2-1, with 13 nucleotides matching TRBD2. This CDR3 has 15 amino acids. V lost 2 bases to trimming and J lost 12 bases; unmatched junction nucleotides: 7. Germline V gives CDR1 SGHDN, CDR2 FVKESK. CDR3 residues: CASSQLLAGGLGQFF. CDR3 in DNA: TGTGCCAGCAGCCAACTACTAGCGGGAGGGTTAGGGCAGTTCTTC.

The chain links TRBV7-8 to TRBJ1-1, with TRBD1 as a possible D gene (5 bases). The V end lost 0 bases, the J end lost 4 bases, and 9 bases lay between the germline ends. The CDR3 is 14 amino acids. Germline V CDR1 and CDR2: SGHVS, FQNEAQ. The CDR3 nucleotides read TGTGCCAGCAGCTTAGCAGGGGAAGGCACTGAAGCTTTCTTT. Protein: CASSLAGEGTEAFF.